The next 9 T cell receptor beta chains were all read from a single sample in a study of beta chain features in type 1 diabetes (dated by TCRdb to between 2017 and 2018). The study at large found these results: A moderate but significant shortening of TCRB CDR3 length was observed in type 1 diabetes patients in all four CD4+ subsets.

For these receptors, no antigen is known. Libraries were prepared through the immunoSEQ multiplex PCR assay. The High Capacity cDNA Reverse Transcription Kit was used to reverse transcribe all of the isolated RNA, meaning that expressed TCRB transcripts were what got sequenced. This is the immuneACCESS table as TCRdb keeps it, with only in-frame sequences that have V and J called. A part of the clones is gone; compared with another copy, unresolved V genes explain less than half, and the rest is unexplained. The sample table lists about 28,000 clones, approximately 65% of them with a count of one. The ten largest clonotypes hold 2% to 3% of the sample. The sequencing input was Tregs from blood. Interpreted using the paper, the cell subset or site label stands for: regulatory CD4+ T cells. The source is a woman aged 30 to 39 with type 1 diabetes.

This clone has a single count. The chain has TRBV30 and TRBJ2-5; maybe TRBD1 (6 bases). This CDR3 region has 12 residues. Germline lookup yields CDR1 GTSNPN and CDR2 SVGIG (reference sequence). V was shortened by 3 bases and J by 4 bases, with 9 bases between the two germline ends. As DNA, the CDR3 is TGTGCCTGGAGGGCAGGGGCAGAGACCCAGTACTTC. Translated: CAWRAGAETQYF.

CDR3 region: CASSFRGYGTSSDTQYF. The CDR3 DNA is TGTGCCAGCAGTTTCCGGGGGTACGGGACTAGCTCAGATACGCAGTATTTT. The V call is TRBV27, the J call TRBJ2-3; 9 bases align to TRBD2. Germline V gene sequence: CDR1 MNHEY, CDR2 SMNVEV (reference sequence). V shed 3 bases and J 4 bases; nucleotides not matched to a gene: 11. The CDR3 extends over 17 amino acids.

This chain joins TRBV18 and TRBJ1-2, with D possibly matching TRBD1 (5 bases). The CDR3 has 13 amino acids. CDR1 is KGHSH and CDR2 is LQKENI in the germline V gene. The V end was cut by 1 base, the J end by 8 bases, with 11 bases between. CDR3 sequence: CASSPLAREGYTF. The CDR3 nucleotides read TGTGCCAGCTCACCACTCGCCAGGGAAGGCTACACCTTC. Looking up the rest from reference TRBV18 and TRBJ1-2 gives the full variable domain: NAGVMQNPRHLVRRRGQEARLRCSPMKGHSHVYWYRQLPEEGLKFMVYLQKENIIDESGMPKERFSAEFPKEGPSILRIQQVVRGDSAAYFCASSPLAREGYTFGSGTRLTVV.

This chain connects TRBV5-4 to TRBJ2-1; 8 bases are shared with TRBD2. V dropped 0 bases and J dropped 10; count of bases not matched to a gene: 6. The CDR3 totals 14 residues. Germline V gene sequence: CDR1 SGHNT, CDR2 YYREEE (reference sequence). DNA of the CDR3: TGTGCCAGCAGCTTGGCGGGAGGGAGGAACGAGCAGTTCTTC. Residues: CASSLAGGRNEQFF. Full variable domain (outside the CDR3, taken from reference TRBV5-4 and TRBJ2-1): ETGVTQSPTHLIKTRGQQVTLRCSSQSGHNTVSWYQQALGQGPQFIFQYYREEENGRGNFPPRFSGLQFPNYSSELNVNALELDDSALYLCASSLAGGRNEQFFGPGTRLTVL.

This chain connects TRBV14 to TRBJ2-5, with 8 bases identical to TRBD2. The last part of the DNA fits TRBJ2-7 better; the J call may be wrong. CDR3 length: 14 amino acids. CDR1 and CDR2 (germline): SGHDN, FVKESK. For the CDR3, the DNA is TGTGCCAGCAGCCCGGCTAGCGGGTGGTACGAGCAGTACTTC. It specifies CASSPASGWYEQYF.

The sample holds a few counts of this clone. The rearrangement links TRBV2 to TRBJ2-2, with 7 nucleotides matching TRBD2. The CDR3 sequence is 15 residues long. Germline CDR1 reads SNHLY; CDR2 reads FYNNEI. V shed 3 bases, J shed 4 bases, and the junction held 5 bases outside the gene matches. Here the CDR3 reads CASSDGLAATGELFF. DNA for the CDR3: TGTGCCAGCAGTGATGGGCTAGCGGCCACCGGGGAGCTGTTTTTT.

The sample holds one count of this clone. The rearrangement links TRBV18 to TRBJ2-3; 7 positions agree with TRBD2. Trimming at V came to 0 bases and at J to 3 bases, leaving 9 bases not matched to a gene. Looked up from germline, CDR1 is KGHSH and CDR2 is LQKENI. This CDR3 has 17 residues. This CDR3 reads CASSPPRGSPGTDTQYF. The DNA for the CDR3 is TGTGCCAGCTCACCACCGCGCGGGAGTCCCGGGACAGATACGCAGTATTTT.

This chain links TRBV19 with TRBJ1-1; 7 nucleotides align to TRBD1. With 4 bases clipped from V and 6 bases from J, the junction kept 5 bases outside the gene matches. The CDR3 has 13 amino acids. Germline loops: CDR1 LNHDA, CDR2 SQIVND (reference sequence). The CDR3 region has the DNA TGTGCCAGTAGTACATCTGGACAGGCTGAAGCTTTCTTT. It specifies CASSTSGQAEAFF.

V gene TRBV7-2 combines with J gene TRBJ2-5, with 7 positions matching TRBD2. Per the germline V gene, CDR1 is SGHTA and CDR2 is FQGNSA. CDR3 size: 14 residues. V was pared by 5 bases and J by 3 bases, with 6 bases of the junction left unmatched. The CDR3 bases are TGTGCCAGCAGCCGCGGGCTAGCGGAAGAGACCCAGTACTTC. Protein: CASSRGLAEETQYF.